The sequence of this T cell receptor beta chain was determined in a study of T cells in Graves' hyperthyroidism and ophthalmopathy. Researchers amplified the TCR beta CDR3 regions from RNA transcripts. TCR CDR3 regions were first amplified by RT-PCR with HTBI primers. TCRdb redid the calling of the multiplex PCR reads with MiXCR, one entry per CDR3 protein. The sample records 400,000 to 600,000 distinct CDR3 sequences, approximately 16% being singletons. Germline assignment: CDR1 SGHTA and CDR2 FQGNSA. The germline V and J ends were trimmed by 1 base and 11 bases, with 15 bases remaining between them. CDR3 length: 14 residues. This clonotype was seen many times.

Material for sequencing was blood. This TCR came from a woman aged 30 to 39 with Graves' ophthalmopathy. The V and J genes are TRBV7-2 and TRBJ1-5; TRBD1 is a possible D gene (6 bases). In DNA, the CDR3 is TGTGCCAGCAGCTTAGGAGGGGGGCAGGAGGCCCAGCATTTT. Protein product: CASSLGGGQEAQHF.